Listed here is a single TCR beta chain. As yet, its antigen is unknown. The table came from immunoSEQ multiplex PCR; TCRdb's copy has only in-frame clones and leaves some out. This table has approximately 54,000 clones, over 75% appearing once. Expansion with viral peptide pools was applied to antigen-specific CD4+ T cells by the ViraFEST assay prior to sequencing. A roughly 10-day culture period preceded the isolation of CD4+ T cells. Researchers swapped half the medium for IL-2 medium on both days 3 and 7. This sample stems from a study of vaccination effects on CD4 cells after COVID-19. This CDR3 has 14 amino acids. Trimming took off 1 base at V and 1 base at J, with 7 bases between the two ends. Germline CDR1 is SNHLY and CDR2 is FYNNEI. General study points: In the study, convalescent patients were few, and early post-infection timepoints were absent.

This specimen consisted of CD4+ T cells from PBMCs cultured with HCoV-229E spike peptides, obtained before COVID-19 vaccination. The rearrangement uses TRBV2 and TRBJ1-1; tentative D call: TRBD1 (6 bases). This receptor was obtained from a human donor who received a COVID-19 vaccine. The CDR3 reads CASSEVGQNTEAFF. The CDR3 nucleotides read TGTGCCAGCAGTGAAGTGGGACAGAACACTGAAGCTTTCTTT.